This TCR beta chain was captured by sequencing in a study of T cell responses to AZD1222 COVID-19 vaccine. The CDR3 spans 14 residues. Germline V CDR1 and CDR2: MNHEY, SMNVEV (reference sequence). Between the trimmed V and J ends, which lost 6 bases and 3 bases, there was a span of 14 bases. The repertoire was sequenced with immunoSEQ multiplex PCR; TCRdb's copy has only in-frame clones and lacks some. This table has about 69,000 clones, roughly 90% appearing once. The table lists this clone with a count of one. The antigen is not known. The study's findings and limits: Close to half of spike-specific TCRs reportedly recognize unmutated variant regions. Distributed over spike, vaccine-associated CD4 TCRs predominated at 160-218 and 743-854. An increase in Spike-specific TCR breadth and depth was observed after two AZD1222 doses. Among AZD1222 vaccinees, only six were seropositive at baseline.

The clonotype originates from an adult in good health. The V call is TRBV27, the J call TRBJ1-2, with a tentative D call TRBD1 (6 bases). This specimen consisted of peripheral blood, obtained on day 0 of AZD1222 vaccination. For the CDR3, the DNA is TGTGCCAGCAGCGCCAACAGGGTAGACTATGGCTACACCTTC. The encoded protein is CASSANRVDYGYTF.